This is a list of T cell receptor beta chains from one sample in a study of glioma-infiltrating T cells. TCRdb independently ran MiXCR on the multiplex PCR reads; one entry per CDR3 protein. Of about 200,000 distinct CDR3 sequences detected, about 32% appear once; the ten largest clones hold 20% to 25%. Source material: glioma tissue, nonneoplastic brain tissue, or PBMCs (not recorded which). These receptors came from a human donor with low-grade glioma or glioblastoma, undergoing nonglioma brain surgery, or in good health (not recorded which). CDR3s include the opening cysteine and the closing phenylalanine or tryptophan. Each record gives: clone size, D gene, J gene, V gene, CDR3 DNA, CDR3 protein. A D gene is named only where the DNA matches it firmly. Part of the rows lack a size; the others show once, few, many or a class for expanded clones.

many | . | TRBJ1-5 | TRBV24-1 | TGTGCCACCCCCGCTTACGCCCAGCATTTT | CATPAYAQHF
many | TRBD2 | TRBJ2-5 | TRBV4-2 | TGTGCCAGCAGGGCTAGCGGGAGGATTGAGACCCAGTACTTC | CASRASGRIETQYF
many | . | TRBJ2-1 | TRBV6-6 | TGTGCCAGCAGTTACCCGGGACCCCTCAATGAGCAGTTCTTC | CASSYPGPLNEQFF
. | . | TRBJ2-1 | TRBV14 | TGTGCCAGCAGCCAAGGCTCCCGACAGCAGTTCTTC | CASSQGSRQQFF
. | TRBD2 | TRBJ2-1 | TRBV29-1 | TGCAGCGCAAGACTAGCGGGACACAATGAGCAGTTCTTC | CSARLAGHNEQFF
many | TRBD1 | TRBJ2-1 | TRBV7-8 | TGTGCCAGCAGCTTAGGGGGGACAGGGCTTGTAGGAGGGCTCTACAATGAGCAGTTCTTC | CASSLGGTGLVGGLYNEQFF
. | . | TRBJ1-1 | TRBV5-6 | TGTGCCAGCAGCTTGGAAAGGGTCACTGAAGCTTTCTTT | CASSLERVTEAFF
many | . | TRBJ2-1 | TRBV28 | TGTGCCAGCAGTTCGGGCAATGAGCAGTTCTTC | CASSSGNEQFF
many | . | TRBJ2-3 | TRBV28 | TGTGCCAGCAGGGGAACTTCAGGGGCAGGCACAGATACGCAGTATTTT | CASRGTSGAGTDTQYF
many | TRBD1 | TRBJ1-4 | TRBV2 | TGTGCCAGCAGCCTCAGACAGGGTGGGGAAAAACTGTTTTTT | CASSLRQGGEKLFF
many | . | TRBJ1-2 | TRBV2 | TGTGCCAGCAGTGAACAGTCCTATGGCTACACCTTC | CASSEQSYGYTF
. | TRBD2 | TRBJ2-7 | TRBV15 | TGTGCCACCAGCGGAGACCTAGCGGTCAATGAGCAGTACTTC | CATSGDLAVNEQYF
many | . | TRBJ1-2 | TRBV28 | TGTGCCAGCAGTTTAGAACGGACCCGGCGGGGCTACACCTTC | CASSLERTRRGYTF
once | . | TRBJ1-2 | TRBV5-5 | TGTGCCAGCAGCTGGGACGGCTATGGCTACACCTTC | CASSWDGYGYTF
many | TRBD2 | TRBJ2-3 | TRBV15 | TGTGCCACCAGCACCGGGGGGGAGGGGATTGGAGATACGCAGTATTTT | CATSTGGEGIGDTQYF
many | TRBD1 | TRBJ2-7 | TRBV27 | TGTGCCAGCAGTCTTTCGCCGGGACAGGAATACGAGCAGTACTTC | CASSLSPGQEYEQYF
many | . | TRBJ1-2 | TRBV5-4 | TGTGCCAGCAGCTTGAATTCGGTTTCTAACTATGGCTACACCTTC | CASSLNSVSNYGYTF
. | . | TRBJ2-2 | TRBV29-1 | TGCAGCGTTGCAGGGGTAGGCGGGGAGCTGTTTTTT | CSVAGVGGELFF
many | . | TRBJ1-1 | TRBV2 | TGTGCCAGCAGTTACTCCATGAACACTGAAGCTTTCTTT | CASSYSMNTEAFF
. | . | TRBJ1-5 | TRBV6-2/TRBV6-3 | . | CASSVGSGNQPQRF
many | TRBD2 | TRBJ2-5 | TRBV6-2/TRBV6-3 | TGTGCCAGCAGTCCTAGACTAGCGGGAGTGGAGACCCAGTACTTC | CASSPRLAGVETQYF
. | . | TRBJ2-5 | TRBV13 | TGTGCCAGCAGTTTGGCAGTTCAAGAGGGCCAGTACTTC | CASSLAVQEGQYF
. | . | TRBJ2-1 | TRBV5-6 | TGTGCCAGCAGCTCTATTGGGCTATCGGTTATGAGCTCCTACAATGAGCAGTTCTTC | CASSSIGLSVMSSYNEQFF
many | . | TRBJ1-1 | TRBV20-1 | TGCAGTGCTAGTGGAGGTTTCCGGACAGCGATGAACACTGAAGCTTTCTTT | CSASGGFRTAMNTEAFF
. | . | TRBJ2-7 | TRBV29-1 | TGCAGCGTTATGGTTGGACGGGGGAAGGGGGACGAGCAGTACTTC | CSVMVGRGKGDEQYF
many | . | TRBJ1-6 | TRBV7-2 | TGTGCCAGCAGCTTCAGTGGTTCACCCCTCCACTTT | CASSFSGSPLHF
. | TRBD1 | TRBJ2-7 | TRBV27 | TGTGCCAGCAGTCGACAGGGGGGCGAGCAGTACTTC | CASSRQGGEQYF
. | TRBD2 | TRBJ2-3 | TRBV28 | TGTGCCAGCAGTATAGCGGGGAGTGGCGCGTATACGCAGTATTTT | CASSIAGSGAYTQYF